A selection of T cell receptor beta chains follows, all from one sample in a study of blood T cells in healthy people across ages. TCRdb re-derived calls from the 5' RACE reads in MiXCR, one entry per CDR3 protein. The sample carries some 1.8 million distinct CDR3 sequences, about two fifths recorded once. The specimen sequenced was blood. These receptors originate from a human donor in good health. Each CDR3 is given with its conserved first and last residue. D genes are given only for firm matches. Not every row has a clone size; where given, it reads once, few, many or a size class.

CDR3	DNA	J	D	V	size
CASVTGEVNVLTF	TGCGCCAGCGTGACAGGGGAAGTCAACGTCCTGACTTTC	TRBJ2-6	TRBD1	TRBV5-1	few
CSARGGRGHSSYEQYF	TGCAGTGCTCGGGGTGGGCGGGGCCATAGCTCCTACGAGCAGTACTTC	TRBJ2-7	.	TRBV20-1	.
CASSLYSGGVGDTQYF	TGTGCCAGCAGCTTGTATAGCGGGGGGGTTGGAGATACGCAGTATTTT	TRBJ2-3	TRBD2	TRBV5-6	.
CASSSRETDTQYF	TGTGCCAGCAGCTCTCGGGAGACAGATACGCAGTATTTT	TRBJ2-3	.	TRBV7-9	few
CANSAGHQETQYF	TGTGCCAACTCCGCAGGCCATCAAGAGACCCAGTACTTC	TRBJ2-5	.	TRBV18	once
CASSSVGDYGYTF	TGTGCCAGCAGCTCCGTGGGGGACTATGGCTACACCTTC	TRBJ1-2	.	TRBV7-9	.
CASTGMETYNSPLHF	TGTGCCAGCACGGGGATGGAAACCTATAATTCACCCCTCCACTTT	TRBJ1-6	.	TRBV6-2/TRBV6-3	.
CASSVELAGGSYNEQFF	TGTGCCAGCAGCGTAGAACTAGCGGGGGGATCCTACAATGAGCAGTTCTTC	TRBJ2-1	TRBD2	TRBV9	once
CASRTTGDPAGYGYTF	TGTGCCAGCAGGACTACAGGGGACCCGGCGGGGTATGGCTACACCTTC	TRBJ1-2	TRBD1	TRBV6-6	.
CSVEVERFGLGYTF	TGCAGCGTTGAAGTAGAAAGGTTTGGGCTTGGCTACACCTTC	TRBJ1-2	.	TRBV29-1	few
CASSLSRESNQPQHF	TGTGCCAGCAGCCTGAGCAGGGAGAGCAATCAGCCCCAGCATTTT	TRBJ1-5	.	TRBV7-2	.
CASSLEVVNYNEQFF	TGTGCCAGCAGTTTAGAAGTCGTCAACTACAATGAGCAGTTCTTC	TRBJ2-1	.	TRBV12-3/TRBV12-4	.
CASSADRVSGAFF	TGCGCCAGCAGCGCGGACAGGGTTTCGGGAGCTTTCTTT	TRBJ1-1	TRBD1	TRBV4-3	.
CASSRSEANYGYTF	TGTGCCAGCAGCCGATCGGAGGCTAACTATGGCTACACCTTC	TRBJ1-2	.	TRBV13	.
CASSLSPRTEAFF	TGTGCCAGCAGCTTAAGTCCTCGAACTGAAGCTTTCTTT	TRBJ1-1	.	TRBV7-3	.
CASSSPGQANYGYTF	TGTGCCAGCAGTTCCCCTGGACAGGCCAACTATGGCTACACCTTC	TRBJ1-2	TRBD1	TRBV6-6	few
CASSFQGINQPQHF	TGTGCCAGCAGTTTTCAGGGAATTAATCAGCCCCAGCATTTT	TRBJ1-5	.	TRBV6-5	few
CASRLLAGGRNTGELFF	TGCGCCAGCAGATTACTAGCGGGGGGTCGGAACACCGGGGAGCTGTTTTTT	TRBJ2-2	TRBD2	TRBV4-1	.
CASSQPPEGPEQFF	TGTGCCAGCAGCCAACCACCCGAGGGGCCTGAGCAGTTCTTC	TRBJ2-1	.	TRBV11-3	.
CAMGVAGGPYNEQFF	TGTGCCATGGGGGTGGCGGGGGGACCATACAATGAGCAGTTCTTC	TRBJ2-1	TRBD2	TRBV10-3	few